This T cell receptor beta chain was recovered during a study of beta chain features in type 1 diabetes. As for this clone: Its antigen is not known.

Study observations and caveats: Whether HLA type affects TCRB rearrangement stayed undetermined in the present work.

TCRB transcripts that were expressed got sequenced, as all of the isolated RNA had been reverse transcribed. Only in-frame clones appear in the TCRdb table, and some are missing; sequencing was by immunoSEQ multiplex PCR. The sample shows roughly 42,000 clones, 50% of them seen only once. The sequence was collected from a woman younger than 45 in good health. Sequenced: stem cell memory CD4+ T cells from blood.

CDR3: CASSQGLAGVAYNEQFF. The CDR3 DNA follows: TGCGCCAGCAGCCAAGGACTAGCGGGAGTGGCGTACAATGAGCAGTTCTTC. The chain has TRBV4-3 and TRBJ2-1, with 12 bases lining up with TRBD2. CDR1 and CDR2 (germline): LGHNA, YSLEER. J was trimmed by 4 bases and V by 1 base; bases with no gene match: 5. The CDR3 has 17 amino acids.